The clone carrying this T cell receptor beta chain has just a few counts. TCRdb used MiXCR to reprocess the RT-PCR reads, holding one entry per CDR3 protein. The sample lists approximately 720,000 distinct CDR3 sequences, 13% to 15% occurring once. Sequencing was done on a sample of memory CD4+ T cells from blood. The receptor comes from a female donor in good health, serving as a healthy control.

In nucleotides, the CDR3 is TGTGCCAGCAGCTTAGCGGACAGGTCGAATGGCTACACCTTC. This codes for CASSLADRSNGYTF. This chain joins TRBV7-9 and TRBJ1-2; 7 positions match TRBD1. V was clipped by 0 bases and J by 6 bases; unmatched bases: 4. Germline V CDR1 and CDR2: SEHNR, FQNEAQ (reference sequence). CDR3 length equals 14 residues.